This T cell receptor beta chain is drawn from a study of blood T cell repertoires in COVID-19. Whole-study context: The analysed material was cDNA or gDNA that came from T cells, B-cell-depleted T cells, or PBMCs.

The CDR3 contains 17 residues. Under the authors' procedure: Cell counts per sample came from amplifying reference gene primers. Using immunoSEQ multiplex PCR, the repertoire was profiled, and TCRdb retains in-frame clones only, with some absent. V, J and clone size were drawn from that table, and D and trimming were deduced from the DNA. The sample consists of some 70,000 clones, roughly 80% of them appearing once. The sequence was obtained from a man in his 60s with acute or convalescent COVID-19. The chain has TRBV21-1 and TRBJ2-7; TRBD1, as called in the table, went unchecked against the DNA. TRBV21-1 represents a pseudogene. Input material: peripheral blood. CDR3 DNA: TGTGCCAGCAGCAAAGACAGAGACCTGGGCAGTCCCTACGAGCAGTACGTC. Translation: CASSKDRDLGSPYEQYV.